This T cell receptor beta chain was recorded in a study of T cell repertoires in cytomegalovirus infection. The overall study: Well-studied HLA-B-restricted CMV epitopes were used in the study alongside recently identified HLA-C-restricted ones. Public signatures in TCR beta pointed to CMV infection and matching HLA type.

This clonotype was recorded at least ten times. The antigen is not known. Study-wide results and caveats: CMV-specific HLA-C-restricted TCR beta clonotypes dominated the ex vivo response. Individuals carrying CMV plus the relevant HLA were identified by cumulative frequency of public TCR beta families.

TCRdb reanalysed the reads using MiXCR and keeps one entry per CDR3 protein. The sample includes tens of thousands of distinct CDR3 sequences, about a fifth of them seen just once. Source: CD8+ T cells from cultured PBMCs, taken from culture after CMV antigen stimulation. The clonotype was recovered from a human donor in good health (CMV status not recorded). Some clones in this sample may be carry-over from other donors' samples.

CDR3 protein: CASSFGDGPYEQYF. CDR3 in DNA: TGTGCCAGCAGCTTCGGGGACGGACCCTACGAGCAGTACTTC. The chain is built from TRBV7-2 and TRBJ2-7, with D perhaps being TRBD1 or TRBD2 (5 bases each). Germline V gene sequence: CDR1 SGHTA, CDR2 FQGNSA. CDR3 size: 14 residues. The germline V and J ends were trimmed by 3 bases and 2 bases, with 11 bases remaining between them.